The sequence of this T cell receptor (beta chain) was determined in a study of beta chain features in type 1 diabetes. Purities in excess of 95% were seen in all sorted populations. A remark on this clone: Its target is unknown.

Per germline, CDR1 SEHNR and CDR2 FQNEAQ (reference sequence). Trimming left V 1 base short and J 2 bases short, with 12 bases between. This CDR3 has 15 residues. Study-wide results and limits: Compared to healthy donors, patients appeared to have naive, central memory and Treg TCRB repertoires that were more alike. Moderate but significant shortening of TCRB CDR3s was recorded in all four CD4+ subsets from Type 1 diabetes patients.

Since all of the isolated RNA was reverse transcribed, expressed TCRB transcripts were what got sequenced. Naive, central memory and regulatory T cell samples yielded around 3.4 million reads on average. Measured with immunoSEQ multiplex PCR; TCRdb has only the in-frame clones, and not every one. The sample holds under 300,000 clones; more than 11% are singletons and the top ten take approximately 0.018%. The sample taken for sequencing was naive CD4+ T cells from blood. The chain combines TRBV7-9 with TRBJ2-7, with D unclear. The clonotype originates from a young man with type 1 diabetes. CDR3 bases: TGTGCCAGCAGCTTAGTCCCAGGCCCACCCTACGAGCAGTACTTC. Amino acids: CASSLVPGPPYEQYF.